The 18 T cell receptor beta chains below come from one sample, sequenced in a study of T cell responses to AZD1222 COVID-19 vaccine. The protocol was immunoSEQ multiplex PCR, while the TCRdb copy is restricted to in-frame clones and leaves out a portion. The data contain about 120,000 clones, roughly 91% of them singletons. Specimen: peripheral blood, collected 28 days after the second AZD1222 dose. The receptors were gathered from an adult who received the AZD1222 COVID-19 vaccine.

The rearrangement joins TRBV18 to TRBJ1-6, with a tentative D call TRBD1 (5 bases). Per the germline V gene, CDR1 is KGHSH and CDR2 is LQKENI. V gave up 3 bases and J gave up 6 bases, with 12 bases separating them. The CDR3 loop spans 15 amino acids. The CDR3 DNA sequence: TGTGCCAGCTCACCGAAGACAGAGCTTAATTCACCCCTCCACTTT. Its protein product is CASSPKTELNSPLHF.

CDR3 sequence (DNA): TGCGCCAGCAGCCAAGAAATCTTCGGAGTAGCTACGCAGTATTTT. Translating gives CASSQEIFGVATQYF. This rearrangement joins TRBV4-3 to TRBJ2-3, with unresolved D. The CDR3 has 15 residues. From germline, CDR1 is LGHNA and CDR2 YSLEER. The V end was cut by 0 bases, the J end by 8 bases, with 15 bases between.

This chain links TRBV25-1 with TRBJ2-4, with 9 nucleotides matching TRBD1. After removal of 4 bases from V and 7 bases from J, the junction contained 8 bases not matched to a gene. Per the germline V gene, CDR1 is MGHDK and CDR2 is SYGVNS. This CDR3 contains 15 residues. The CDR3 region has the DNA TGTGCCAGCAGTGCCCTCACAGGGGGCCCGAACATTCAGTACTTC. It specifies CASSALTGGPNIQYF. Together with reference TRBV25-1 and TRBJ2-4, the CDR3 gives the full variable domain: EADIYQTPRYLVIGTGKKITLECSQTMGHDKMYWYQQDPGMELHLIHYSYGVNSTEKGDLSSESTVSRIRTEHFPLTLESARPSHTSQYLCASSALTGGPNIQYFGAGTRLSVL.

This sequence joins TRBV11-2 and TRBJ1-4; 7 positions agree with TRBD1. The CDR3 has 13 residues. The germline V gene has CDR1 SGHAT and CDR2 FQNNGV. Trimming cost V 5 bases and J 6 bases; bases outside gene matches: 3. This CDR3 is CASSRDRDEKLFF. As DNA, the CDR3 is TGTGCCAGCAGCAGAGACAGGGATGAAAAACTGTTTTTT.

The genes are TRBV5-8 and TRBJ1-4, with D tentatively TRBD1 (6 bases). The CDR3 contains 14 residues. Trimming pared 4 bases from V and 7 bases from J, leaving 14 bases between. Germline lookup yields CDR1 SGHTS and CDR2 YDEGEE. The CDR3 region has the DNA TGTGCCAGCAGCGCCGGGACACTGGCTGAAAAACTGTTTTTT. Translated: CASSAGTLAEKLFF.

This rearrangement joins TRBV29-1 to TRBJ1-2; perhaps TRBD1 as D (6 bases). Germline loops: CDR1 SQVTM, CDR2 ANQGSEA. CDR3 length: 14 amino acids. V lost 8 bases, J lost 4 bases, and 20 bases lay in between. This chain's CDR3 is CSIGVLGGSYGYTF. In nucleotides, the CDR3 is TGCAGCATTGGAGTATTAGGGGGAAGCTATGGCTACACCTTC.

V gene TRBV6-6 combines with J gene TRBJ2-7, with D possibly being TRBD1 (5 bases). This CDR3 contains 13 residues. Trimming cost V 9 bases and J 5 bases, with 17 bases left between them. Germline V lookup: CDR1 MNHNY, CDR2 SVGAGI (reference sequence). CDR3 nucleotide sequence: TGTGCCAGTGGACGACAGAGTGGTAACGAGCAGTACTTC. Its translation is CASGRQSGNEQYF.

In this sample, this clone turned up once. The chain uses TRBV7-2 and TRBJ2-7, with D unclear. V dropped 1 base and J dropped 3 bases, with 13 bases sitting between them. The germline CDR1 and CDR2 sequences are SGHTA and FQGNSA. The CDR3 is made up of 15 amino acids. In DNA form, the CDR3 reads TGTGCCAGCAGCTTAGGTCCCTGGGGTCTCTACGAGCAGTACTTC. It is translated as CASSLGPWGLYEQYF.

The V and J genes are TRBV12-3 or TRBV12-4 and TRBJ2-7; 8 bases are a match to TRBD2. The CDR3 spans 13 residues. V lost 7 bases, J lost 3 bases, and 5 bases stayed unmatched. This CDR3 reads CASTRGGVYEQYF. CDR3 in DNA: TGTGCCAGCACCCGGGGGGGCGTCTACGAGCAGTACTTC.

The chain combines TRBV7-8 with TRBJ1-1; a possible D gene is TRBD1 (5 bases). The CDR3 has 15 residues. Germline CDR1 reads SGHVS; CDR2 reads FQNEAQ. Trimming pared 5 bases from V and 1 base from J, leaving 14 bases between. This chain's CDR3 is CASSRSVGANTEAFF. DNA for the CDR3: TGTGCCAGCAGCCGCAGTGTTGGGGCGAACACTGAAGCTTTCTTT.

This chain joins TRBV2 and TRBJ1-2; weak D call: TRBD1 (5 bases). V dropped 6 bases and J dropped 4 bases, with 15 bases sitting between them. Per the germline V gene, CDR1 is SNHLY and CDR2 is FYNNEI. The CDR3 runs 14 residues. As DNA, the CDR3 is TGTGCCAGCAGAAACCCGCTGGGGCTCTATGGCTACACCTTC. Its translation: CASRNPLGLYGYTF.

The chain joins TRBV7-2 to TRBJ1-1; D not resolved. Germline V gives CDR1 SGHTA, CDR2 FQGNSA. The CDR3 is 16 amino acids. Trimming took 2 bases from V and 0 from J, leaving 13 bases between them. CDR3 DNA: TGTGCCAGCAGCTTAAAGGCTCTCAGTATGAACACTGAAGCTTTCTTT. It yields the protein CASSLKALSMNTEAFF. Using reference TRBV7-2 and TRBJ1-1 for the parts outside the CDR3, the full variable domain is GAGVSQSPSNKVTEKGKDVELRCDPISGHTALYWYRQSLGQGLEFLIYFQGNSAPDKSGLPSDRFSAERTGGSVSTLTIQRTQQEDSAVYLCASSLKALSMNTEAFFGQGTRLTVV.

Only a few counts were recorded for this clone. The chain recombines TRBV6-1 with TRBJ1-6; 7 bases are a match to TRBD1. The CDR3 is 17 residues long. The V gene end was trimmed by 0 bases and the J gene end by 7 bases; junction bases not matched to a gene: 9. CDR1 and CDR2 from the germline V gene are MNHNS and SASEGT. This chain's CDR3 is CASSEAEWQGGNSPLHF. CDR3 bases: TGTGCCAGCAGTGAAGCGGAGTGGCAGGGGGGAAATTCACCCCTCCACTTT.

CDR3 in DNA: TGTGCCAGCAGCAAAGGGACTAGCGAGGCCACCGGGGAGCTGTTTTTT. Translating it yields CASSKGTSEATGELFF. The V gene is TRBV21-1, the J gene TRBJ2-2; the D segment call TRBD2 is taken from the table without a DNA check. TRBV21-1 counts as a pseudogene. The CDR3 spans 16 residues.

The chain has TRBV7-9 and TRBJ2-5, with D uncertain. The ends were cut back, 4 bases at V and 3 bases at J, with 12 bases in the middle. The CDR3 has 14 residues. CDR1 is SEHNR, CDR2 FQNEAQ, per germline (reference sequence). In DNA form, the CDR3 reads TGTGCCAGCAGCTCCCTTCCGGCAGAAGAGACCCAGTACTTC. This sequence encodes CASSSLPAEETQYF. The whole variable domain, remainder taken from reference TRBV7-9 and TRBJ2-5, is DTGVSQNPRHKITKRGQNVTFRCDPISEHNRLYWYRQTLGQGPEFLTYFQNEAQLEKSRLLSDRFSAERPKGSFSTLEIQRTEQGDSAMYLCASSSLPAEETQYFGPGTRLLVL.

V gene TRBV18 combines with J gene TRBJ2-4, with D possibly matching TRBD1 (7 bases). Trimming stripped 2 bases from V and 3 bases from J, with 11 bases between. The CDR3 is 15 amino acids. Germline values: CDR1 KGHSH, CDR2 LQKENI. DNA for the CDR3: TGTGCCAGCTCACCAGAGCAGGGGGGCAAAAACATTCAGTACTTC. This sequence encodes CASSPEQGGKNIQYF. Combining the CDR3 with reference TRBV18 and TRBJ2-4 gives the whole variable domain NAGVMQNPRHLVRRRGQEARLRCSPMKGHSHVYWYRQLPEEGLKFMVYLQKENIIDESGMPKERFSAEFPKEGPSILRIQQVVRGDSAAYFCASSPEQGGKNIQYFGAGTRLSVL.

This rearrangement joins TRBV29-1 to TRBJ1-1, with D uncertain. The CDR3 is 11 amino acids. CDR1 SQVTM and CDR2 ANQGSEA come from the germline V gene. V lost 7 bases, J lost 2 bases, and 8 bases lay in between. The CDR3 sequence is CSAGINTEAFF. DNA of the CDR3: TGCAGCGCCGGGATCAACACTGAAGCTTTCTTT.

J is TRBJ2-5 and V is TRBV2; 14 nucleotides line up with TRBD2. V trimming: 6 bases; J trimming: 4 bases; junction bases outside the gene matches: 7. Germline CDR1 SNHLY, CDR2 FYNNEI. This CDR3 contains 16 residues. The CDR3 DNA reads TGTGCCAGCAGGGTTGGACTAGCGGGGGGTAGAGAGACCCAGTACTTC. It specifies CASRVGLAGGRETQYF.